Sequencing of this T cell receptor beta chain was carried out in a study of identical twins. Study-wide results and caveats: Cross-sectional statistical analysis was relied on for the conclusions, without the same donors being followed. Within twin pairs, the out-of-frame alpha sequences they shared showed excess low generation probability. Insertions ran lower in abundant cord blood beta clonotypes, though not in memory repertoires.

Germline CDR1 is SGHDT and CDR2 is YYEEEE. The trim removed 7 bases at V and 2 bases at J, leaving 15 bases unmatched. The CDR3 totals 19 residues. This clonotype was counted between two and nine times. Antigen: not known. TCRdb itself ran the 5' RACE reads through MiXCR, one entry per CDR3 protein. The repertoire holds about 700,000 distinct CDR3 sequences, with 8.5% to 9% as singletons. The data were also submitted as part of a second study, on yellow fever vaccine responses in identical twins. That source notes: A vaccine T cell response that seemed partly convergent and partly personalized was reported in twins.

This clonotype originated in a woman under 30 in good health. The sequenced sample consisted of PBMCs. The V call is TRBV5-6, the J call TRBJ2-2; TRBD2 aligns across 12 bases. CDR3 region: CASPVHWTSGKYNTGELFF. The CDR3, as DNA: TGTGCCAGCCCCGTACATTGGACTAGCGGGAAGTATAACACCGGGGAGCTGTTTTTT. The whole variable domain, filled in from reference TRBV5-6 and TRBJ2-2, reads DAGVTQSPTHLIKTRGQQVTLRCSPKSGHDTVSWYQQALGQGPQFIFQYYEEEERQRGNFPDRFSGHQFPNYSSELNVNALLLGDSALYLCASPVHWTSGKYNTGELFFGEGSRLTVL.